This T cell receptor (beta chain) stems from a study of cytomegalovirus exposure and HLA in healthy donors (dated by TCRdb to 2016 to 2017). The study in broad terms: In an earlier analysis of approximately 640 of the donors, approximately 260 Gb of sequence data and 90 million to 120 million unique TCR beta sequences from about 190 million T cells were reported. In addition to the first cohort of 666 subjects, a separate validation cohort of over 90 different subjects was used. Among around 400 genotyped donors of the cohort, an average of about 240,000 unique TCR beta nucleotide sequences was sequenced per donor, of which 15% to 20% were non-productive. All discovery cohort repertoires had been generated on a single sequencing platform. In a later genetic analysis, genome-wide SNP genotypes for about 55% of the roughly 700 donors were used, and that subset was treated as a discovery cohort. To predict cytomegalovirus infection status, the study combined high-throughput TCR immunosequencing, statistical association of individual TCRs with disease status, and machine learning. The study profiled the T cell repertoires of approximately 700 subjects by immunosequencing and related them to cytomegalovirus serostatus. In an earlier analysis of more than 550 of the donors, high-throughput TCR beta sequencing was used to judge whether each TCR beta V gene segment behaved as functional or pseudogenic. Both class I and class II loci were covered by HLA typing, at four-digit resolution. The study aimed to test whether signatures of past pathogen exposure could be identified by cataloging public T cell receptors. In a later analysis, previously published TCR beta repertoires from 500 to 750 donors were re-analyzed and high-resolution HLA genotyping was added so that TCR occurrence patterns could be studied. About 330 gigabases of sequencing data and about 92 million unique TCR sequences made up an early release that covered several hundred HLA-typed donors. The number of donors typed differed by locus, with 629-630 for A, B, C, DRB1 and DQB1, over 500 for DQA1, over 600 for DPA1, and roughly 450 for DPB1. Several DR-DQ haplotypes were handled as single units for association and clustering because linkage in the cohort was strong. Among the approximately 400 genotyped donors, roughly 80% belonged to the genetic ancestry cluster associated with self-reported Caucasian donors. The later analysis used no new phenotypic data to find candidate immune exposures, relying instead on TCR beta sequences and their occurrence across donors. Alongside the repertoire data, information on donor age, sex, ethnicity and CMV serostatus was compiled. Findings and caveats that apply to the study as a whole: A total of around 150 TCR beta chains were listed by the study as associated with cytomegalovirus. V-gene and J-gene trimming of TCR beta chains was associated with a missense DCLRE1C variant in a later genetic analysis, and the association was replicated in an independent cohort. CMV serostatus was the only immune exposure information available for the cohort. In a later analysis, the rate of TCR association differed among HLA loci, with DRB1 alleles having the most associated TCRs and HLA-C alleles having the fewest. Three of the identified cytomegalovirus-associated TCR beta chains were confirmed in vitro to be specific for cytomegalovirus antigens. A cluster of highly shared sequence variants was judged likely to be a technical artifact of the sequencing pipeline. According to a later analysis, parvovirus B19, influenza, CMV and Epstein-Barr virus appeared linked to several top co-occurrence clusters. The authors suggested that the approach could potentially be extended to other disease states and immunological phenotypes. Sequencing depth was assumed to be roughly uniform across donors in the presence/absence analyses, though that assumption may not hold. This cohort had only TCR beta chains sequenced, and the lack of alpha or paired-chain data limited which features could be detected. In an earlier analysis of approximately 590 of the donors, most TCR beta V segments were observed in productive rearrangements about 87% or about 30% of the time, broadly matching IMGT annotations. A further reported finding was that TCR beta sequences accurately predicted the HLA-A and HLA-B alleles for most subjects in the first cohort. A later analysis found that HLA-associated TCR beta chains were more clonally expanded and had lower generation probabilities than equally common non-associated chains. Because HLA typing was missing for some donors at each locus, association tests included only the typed subset. Compared with the roughly 720-donor mean, donors in an Asian-associated ancestry cluster had fewer N-insertions in productive TCRs, according to a later genetic analysis. Because the 87-base-pair reads could not distinguish some IMGT-functional V segments, including TRBV6-2 and TRBV6-3, those segments were excluded. A later analysis found that most CMV-associated TCR beta chains appeared HLA-restricted, with HLA associations seemingly driven largely by CMV exposure. Seventeen rarely observed V segments, including chromosome 9 orphons, were excluded from the earlier analysis of a few hundred of the donors because counts were too low. While some public TCRs were present in many individuals, most TCR sequences turned up only very rarely across donors. When HLA alleles, especially DR and DQ, strongly co-occurred, TCR associations were difficult to assign to individual alleles. Linkage disequilibrium might explain the correlated functional status among segregating V segments, but an unknown experimental factor could not be excluded. Specific HLA alleles were associated with over 15,000 TCR beta sequences at a false discovery rate of 0.05 in a later analysis. The classifier was reported to diagnose cytomegalovirus status with high specificity and sensitivity in both the original cohort and the validation cohort.

Preparation of the library involved the immunoSEQ multiplex PCR assay. A mixture of 60 forward primers for TCR Vbeta segments and 13 reverse primers for TCR Jbeta segments was used in the multiplex PCR. Amplification of the CDR3 region of rearranged TCR beta genes was performed with a multiplex PCR assay on genomic DNA. The Illumina HiSeq System was used to sequence the amplified TCR beta libraries as 87-base-pair reads. Per the source publication's procedure: A later analysis counted about 80 million unique TCR beta chains across the 550 to 700 repertoires, and roughly 10 million of these chains were shared by at least two donors. A nearest-neighbor algorithm error-corrected the raw reads and collapsed the reads into unique sequences, merging closely related sequences to remove PCR and sequencing errors. V, D and J gene segments were assigned by aligning CDR3 sequences to IMGT reference sequences. Each retained sequence needed at least a six-nucleotide match to both a V gene segment and a J gene segment. A rearrangement counted as productive if the CDR3 had no stop codons and remained in frame with V and J, and every other rearrangement counted as non-productive. CDR3 was defined according to IMGT convention as the region running from the second conserved V-encoded cysteine to the conserved J-encoded phenylalanine. The earlier analysis of about 530 of the donors excluded any sequence lacking an unambiguous match to a single V gene segment. In an earlier analysis of a few hundred of the donors, V segments were called functional above 56.7% productive rearrangements and were called segregating when the between-donor standard deviation exceeded 5%. A statistical classification framework was developed to diagnose cytomegalovirus status using the catalog of TCR beta chain sequences. V and J gene assignment, in a later analysis, came from comparing TCR nucleotide sequences with IMGT/GENE-DB human TR gene sequences. A later analysis assigned CDR3 sequences and most-parsimonious VDJ recombination scenarios with the TCRdist pipeline. In a later analysis, each TCR beta chain was defined by its CDR3 amino acid sequence together with its V-gene family, and reads without a unique V-gene family were excluded. In a later analysis, 450 to 600 highly shared, low-generation-probability nucleotide sequences were removed to address suspected cross-contamination and a sequencing artifact. A later analysis calculated a clonal expansion index for each public chain from normalized within-repertoire ranks of inferred template counts. In a later analysis, generation probabilities were computed with a VDJ recombination model fitted to out-of-frame rearrangements, and the resulting probabilities were checked against IGoR. In a later analysis, hypergeometric tests were used to score TCR-TCR, TCR-HLA and TCR-CMV co-occurrence, with a repertoire-size bias correction applied to TCR pairs. False discovery rates were estimated in a later analysis by permuting HLA or CMV assignments 20 times. In a later analysis, co-occurring TCRs were grouped using DBSCAN, with TCRdist sequence similarity added in when clustering inside HLA-allele-positive subsets. Repertoires with fewer than 30,000 or more than 120,000 public chains, plus five repertoires with anomalous nucleotide sharing, were excluded from co-occurrence clustering. TCRdb provides this immuneACCESS table in a form limited to in-frame rearrangements. Some clones are lacking; in checked studies, under half of them reflect an unresolved V gene, and why the rest are absent is not known. That table is the source of V, J and clone size, and D and trimming were worked out from the DNA. The sample yields about 140,000 clones; approximately 78% were counted once. The top ten hold 3% to 3.5% of the sample.

The cohort comprised some 730 healthy bone marrow donors. At the time of sampling, every cohort member was nominally healthy, though immune exposures that went unrecorded were likely present. The donor tested CMV seropositive and was one of the 289 seropositive cohort members. Each donor provided a peripheral blood sample, and peripheral blood mononuclear cells were used for TCR beta sequencing. Genomic DNA was extracted from the blood cell samples with the Qiagen DNeasy Blood Extraction Kit. The CDR3 runs 13 residues from the cysteine to the phenylalanine. The DNA shown is the 39-base CDR3, in frame from base 1. From the germline V gene (reference sequence), CDR1 is WNHNN and CDR2 is SYGVQD. The germline ends are 14 bases apart after V is trimmed by 6 bases and J by 6 bases. With respect to this clone: It lacks a known antigen. Base qualities are missing; no much larger clone stands one base away.

The chain couples TRBV10-1 to TRBJ1-2; no D gene call is confident. This receptor was identified in a man younger than 35 in good health and CMV-seropositive. Sample: PBMCs. The DNA sequence is TGCGCCAGCAGCCGGTCTCTGCAAGATGGCTACACCTTC. It is translated as CASSRSLQDGYTF.